The 21 T cell receptor beta chains below were found in one sample sequenced in a study of blood T cell repertoires in COVID-19. The protocol was immunoSEQ multiplex PCR, while the TCRdb copy is restricted to in-frame clones and leaves out a portion. Altogether under 250,000 clones are present, roughly 86% being singletons, with the ten largest covering over 6%. Sequenced sample: peripheral blood. The receptor set was obtained from a woman in her 70s with active or convalescent COVID-19.

The V gene is TRBV2, the J gene TRBJ2-7, with 7 bases identical to TRBD1. The CDR3 runs 14 residues. Germline trimming cut 11 bases from V and 6 bases from J; bases unmatched to any gene: 16. Per the germline V gene, CDR1 is SNHLY and CDR2 is FYNNEI. CDR3 loop: CASVPPGGRSEQYF. DNA for the CDR3: TGTGCCTCCGTCCCCCCAGGGGGAAGGTCCGAGCAGTACTTC.

This chain uses TRBV27 with TRBJ2-1; D is perhaps TRBD1 (6 bases). V was clipped by 6 bases and J by 7 bases, with 19 bases between them. This CDR3 region has 15 residues. Germline V gives CDR1 MNHEY, CDR2 SMNVEV (reference sequence). The chain's CDR3 is CASRLGADSLNEQFF. The CDR3 DNA reads TGTGCCAGCAGACTGGGAGCGGACAGTCTAAATGAGCAGTTCTTC.

The J gene is TRBJ1-1, the V gene TRBV28; D is unresolved. CDR1 and CDR2 from the germline V gene are MDHEN and SYDVKM. V shed 6 bases and J shed 0 bases, with 14 bases lying between them. The CDR3 has 15 amino acids. The CDR3 region is CASSPTARLNTEAFF. The CDR3 DNA is TGTGCCAGCAGCCCCACCGCCCGGTTGAACACTGAAGCTTTCTTT.

The chain has TRBV5-1 and TRBJ1-3; D possibly corresponds to TRBD1 (5 bases). The CDR3 consists of 14 residues. Per the germline V gene, CDR1 is SGHRS and CDR2 is YFSETQ. V was shortened by 3 bases and J by 8 bases, with 15 bases between the two germline ends. CDR3 protein: CASSSPGRVYTIYF. CDR3 sequence (DNA): TGCGCCAGCAGCTCACCGGGCAGGGTCTACACCATATATTTT. The variable domain in full, completed from reference TRBV5-1 and TRBJ1-3, reads KAGVTQTPRYLIKTRGQQVTLSCSPISGHRSVSWYQQTPGQGLQFLFEYFSETQRNKGNFPGRFSGRQFSNSRSEMNVSTLELGDSALYLCASSSPGRVYTIYFGEGSWLTVV.

The chain employs TRBV9 and TRBJ1-2; 10 nucleotides line up with TRBD1. The CDR3 length is 15 residues. Trimming removed 4 bases from V and 5 bases from J; junction bases left unmatched: 8. Germline CDR1 and CDR2: SGDLS and YYNGEE. This CDR3 is CASSPGDRGKYGYTF. The CDR3, as DNA: TGTGCCAGCAGCCCAGGGGACAGGGGTAAATATGGCTACACCTTC.

DNA of the CDR3: TGTGCCAGCAGCTCGACAGCAGGTTATCAGCCCCAGCATTTT. The encoded protein is CASSSTAGYQPQHF. V gene TRBV5-6 combines with J gene TRBJ1-5; tentatively, D is TRBD1 (5 bases). The CDR3 consists of 14 residues. Germline CDR1 reads SGHDT; CDR2 reads YYEEEE. Trimming cost V 3 bases and J 5 bases, with 12 bases left between them.

The rearrangement uses TRBV10-3 and TRBJ2-3, with D unclear. Looked up from germline, CDR1 is ENHRY and CDR2 is SYGVKD. This CDR3 region has 14 residues. Deletions cut 8 bases from V and 5 bases from J, with 17 bases between. The CDR3 sequence: CAIRHLEALDTQYF. The CDR3 coding sequence is TGTGCCATCCGGCACTTAGAGGCCTTAGATACGCAGTATTTT.

This clone has more than one count but fewer than ten. This chain links TRBV7-2 with TRBJ2-1; the D is unclear. The germline gives CDR1 SGHTA, CDR2 FQGNSA. The CDR3 contains 15 residues. V was clipped by 0 bases and J by 0 bases, with 6 bases between them. CDR3 amino acids: CASSLAPLSYNEQFF. In nucleotides, the CDR3 is TGTGCCAGCAGCTTAGCTCCTCTCTCCTACAATGAGCAGTTCTTC.

In the case of this clone: The sample holds other DNA sequences that translate to the same CDR3. This chain links TRBV6-2 or TRBV6-3 with TRBJ1-2, with D perhaps matching TRBD1 (5 bases). Germline CDR1 is MNHEY and CDR2 is SVGEGT. The ends were cut back, 6 bases at V and 0 bases at J, with 11 bases in the middle. The CDR3 has 14 amino acids. For the CDR3, the DNA is TGTGCCAGCAGCCCACCGACAGCTAACTATGGCTACACCTTC. This sequence encodes CASSPPTANYGYTF.

The chain uses TRBV2 and TRBJ2-7; D call uncertain. The CDR3 sequence is 14 residues long. CDR1 SNHLY and CDR2 FYNNEI come from the germline V gene. V lost 0 bases and J lost 3, with 9 bases in between. The CDR3 region has the DNA TGTGCCAGCAGTGAAGCGCTTCCGGGCTACGAGCAGTACTTC. Translating it yields CASSEALPGYEQYF.

The chain carries TRBV29-1 and TRBJ2-3; D may be TRBD2 (6 bases). Germline assignment: CDR1 SQVTM and CDR2 ANQGSEA. This CDR3 comprises 12 residues. The CDR3 is CSLSRDTDTQYF. For the CDR3, the DNA is TGCAGTCTTTCGCGGGACACAGATACGCAGTATTTT.

The rearrangement uses TRBV7-2 and TRBJ2-1; 12 nucleotides align to TRBD2. CDR1 is SGHTA and CDR2 is FQGNSA in the germline V gene. CDR3 length: 16 amino acids. V gave up 1 base and J gave up 7 bases; unmatched junction bases: 5. The chain's CDR3 is CASSLVLAGGHNEQFF. As DNA, the CDR3 is TGTGCCAGCAGCTTAGTGCTAGCGGGGGGGCATAATGAGCAGTTCTTC.

V gene TRBV27 combines with J gene TRBJ1-2, with a weak D call TRBD1 (6 bases). Germline CDR1 and CDR2: MNHEY and SMNVEV (reference sequence). The CDR3 is made up of 15 amino acids. Trimming left V 2 bases short and J 2 bases short, with 12 bases between. CDR3 sequence reads: CASSLNARGNYGYTF. CDR3 coding DNA: TGTGCCAGCAGTTTAAACGCAAGGGGGAACTATGGCTACACCTTC.

The J gene is TRBJ1-6, the V gene TRBV5-6, with TRBD1 identical over 7 bases. This CDR3 comprises 15 residues. The V gene's germline CDR1 is SGHDT and CDR2 YYEEEE. V gave up 3 bases and J gave up 4 bases; unmatched junction bases: 4. CDR3 in DNA: TGTGCCAGCAGCTCCAGACAGGGTTATAATTCACCCCTCCACTTT. Protein sequence: CASSSRQGYNSPLHF.

The chain joins TRBV18 to TRBJ2-4; weak D call: TRBD1 (6 bases). From germline, CDR1 is KGHSH and CDR2 LQKENI. Trimming shortened V by 3 bases and J by 3 bases, and 18 bases separated the two germline ends. The CDR3 length is 17 residues. The CDR3 DNA sequence: TGTGCCAGCTCACCGTCATCCCAGGGGCTTGTCAAAAACATTCAGTACTTC. The encoded protein is CASSPSSQGLVKNIQYF.

The CDR3: CASRLDGWSEQFF. CDR3 bases: TGTGCCAGCCGGTTAGACGGATGGAGTGAGCAGTTCTTC. The chain has TRBV27 and TRBJ2-1; D uncertain. Germline V gene lookup returns CDR1 MNHEY and CDR2 SMNVEV (reference sequence). Between the trimmed V and J ends, which lost 8 bases and 9 bases, there was a span of 17 bases. This CDR3 spans 13 amino acids.

V is TRBV9 and J is TRBJ2-1; TRBD1 aligns across 9 bases. The germline V gene encodes CDR1 SGDLS and CDR2 YYNGEE. The CDR3 has 15 amino acids. V shed 3 bases, J shed 1 base, and the junction held 2 bases outside the gene matches. This CDR3 is CASSEGTGSYNEQFF. The CDR3 nucleotides read TGTGCCAGCAGCGAGGGGACAGGGTCCTACAATGAGCAGTTCTTC.

The chain joins TRBV6-6 to TRBJ2-3, with D possibly matching TRBD2 (5 bases). CDR1 is MNHNY and CDR2 is SVGAGI in the germline V gene (reference sequence). This CDR3 is built from 14 residues. With 2 bases removed from V and 0 bases from J, the gap between germline ends came to 6 bases. CDR3 amino acids: CASSYVASTDTQYF. The CDR3 DNA sequence: TGTGCCAGCAGTTACGTAGCGAGCACAGATACGCAGTATTTT.

The rearrangement joins TRBV10-3 to TRBJ1-1; possibly TRBD1 for D (6 bases). Trimming took off 4 bases at V and 8 bases at J, with 11 bases between the two ends. The CDR3 contains 12 residues. From germline, CDR1 is ENHRY and CDR2 SYGVKD. CDR3 amino acids: CAISVSGTEAFF. The DNA for the CDR3 is TGTGCCATCAGTGTTTCCGGGACAGAAGCTTTCTTT.

The chain joins TRBV6-1 to TRBJ2-5; 7 positions match TRBD2. V lost 2 bases to trimming and J lost 1 base; unmatched junction nucleotides: 4. The germline gives CDR1 MNHNS, CDR2 SASEGT. This CDR3 has 15 residues. CDR3 amino acids: CASSESPGGQETQYF. The CDR3 region has the DNA TGTGCCAGCAGTGAATCTCCGGGGGGCCAAGAGACCCAGTACTTC.

This clone is a singleton in its sample. This chain connects TRBV6-4 to TRBJ1-5; D might be TRBD1 (5 bases). V lost 4 bases and J 7 bases, leaving 11 bases between the germline ends. CDR3 length: 13 residues. Germline V gives CDR1 MRHNA, CDR2 SNTAGT. DNA for the CDR3: TGTGCCAGCAGTGCAGGGTCCCGACAGCCCCAGCATTTT. This gives the protein CASSAGSRQPQHF.